This T cell receptor (beta chain) was observed in a study of T cell responses to AZD1222 COVID-19 vaccine. Trimming took 4 bases from V and 4 from J; bases not matched to a gene: 8. The CDR3 has 15 residues. Assay: immunoSEQ multiplex PCR; the TCRdb copy retains only in-frame clones and omits some. Among about 150,000 clones listed, around 90% were seen once. This specimen was peripheral blood, taken on day 0 of AZD1222 vaccination. The receptor was derived from an adult in good health. The chain combines TRBV5-3 with TRBJ2-3, with 8 bases aligning to TRBD1. TRBV5-3 is treated as an ORF (open reading frame) with a function not yet certain. The CDR3 here is CARSLQGALADTQYF. The CDR3 coding sequence is TGTGCCAGAAGCCTGCAGGGGGCGCTCGCAGATACGCAGTATTTT.